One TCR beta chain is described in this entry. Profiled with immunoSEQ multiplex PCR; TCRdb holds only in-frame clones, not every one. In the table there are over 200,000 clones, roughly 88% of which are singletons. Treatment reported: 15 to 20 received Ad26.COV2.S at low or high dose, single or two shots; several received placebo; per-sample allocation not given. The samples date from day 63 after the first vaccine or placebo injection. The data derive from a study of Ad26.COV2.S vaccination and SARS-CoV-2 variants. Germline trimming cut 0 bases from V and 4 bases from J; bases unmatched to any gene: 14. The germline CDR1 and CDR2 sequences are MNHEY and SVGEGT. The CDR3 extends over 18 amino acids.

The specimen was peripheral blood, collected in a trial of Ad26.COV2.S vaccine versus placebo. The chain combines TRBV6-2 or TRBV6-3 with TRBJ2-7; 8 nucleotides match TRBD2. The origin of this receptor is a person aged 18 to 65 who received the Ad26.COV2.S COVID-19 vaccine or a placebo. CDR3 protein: CASSYSNVAGFFWYEQYF. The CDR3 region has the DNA TGTGCCAGCAGTTACTCGAATGTAGCGGGGTTCTTTTGGTACGAGCAGTACTTC.